This T cell receptor (beta chain) was captured by sequencing in a study of shared clonotypes between healthy human individuals. Background on the study: The study drew on a couple of women and a few men aged 18 to 49 as donors.

Selected positively for CCR7 and CD45RO-negative, naive CD8 cells excluded terminally differentiated effector memory CD45RA+ cells. Whole-study findings and limits: Clonotypes shared by all four sorted-subset donors had higher generation probabilities than non-shared clonotypes. Sequencing depth was a factor that was expected to affect clonotype sharing among donors. It was the few donors that limited the genetic and exposure-history diversity represented.

The assay was immunoSEQ multiplex PCR, and TCRdb's table has in-frame clones only and misses some. This sample has under 1 million clones, with approximately 97% found just once. This CDR3 spans 15 amino acids. Germline V gives CDR1 SGHTA, CDR2 FQGTGA. V shed 4 bases, J shed 3 bases, and the junction held 6 bases outside the gene matches. As regards this clone: What it binds is unknown.

The clonotype was recovered from a young man in good health. This sequence joins TRBV7-3 and TRBJ2-3, with 8 positions matching TRBD1. Source material: naive CD8+ T cells sorted from blood. The CDR3: CASSSTGAGTDTQYF. CDR3 coding DNA: TGTGCCAGCAGCTCGACAGGGGCCGGGACAGATACGCAGTATTTT.